One sample yielded the 17 T cell receptor beta chains listed below, sequenced in a study of T cells expressing NK-cell markers. TCRdb re-called the 5' RACE reads and gives one entry per CDR3 protein, without DNA. This sample's table has about 460,000 distinct CDR3 sequences. The sample was blood T cells: a sorted CD56 or NKG2C T cell subset, CD4+ or CD8+ T cells, or bulk PBMC T cells (not recorded which). The receptors come from a woman in her fifties or sixties in good health.

The V and J genes are TRBV6-1 and TRBJ2-1; TCRdb selects TRBD2, and the lack of DNA leaves this call unchecked. This CDR3 is built from 15 residues. Looked up from germline, CDR1 is MNHNS and CDR2 is SASEGT. The CDR3 sequence: CASSTKREASNEQFF.

The V call is TRBV19, the J call TRBJ2-3; TCRdb gives TRBD2 as the D gene, but with no DNA this cannot be confirmed. The CDR3 has 13 residues. Germline V gives CDR1 LNHDA, CDR2 SQIVND (reference sequence). The CDR3 spells CGTTGGGTDTQYF.

The V gene is TRBV24-1, the J gene TRBJ2-1; TCRdb lists TRBD1, though no DNA is available to test this call. The CDR3 consists of 13 residues. Germline-derived CDR1 and CDR2 are KGHDR and SFDVKD. CDR3 loop: CATRGGGYNEQFF.

The chain employs TRBV6-5 and TRBJ2-5; TCRdb selects TRBD1, and the lack of DNA leaves this call unchecked. The CDR3 runs 13 residues. Germline values: CDR1 MNHEY, CDR2 SVGAGI. The CDR3 loop reads CASSALQGETQYF.

The chain carries TRBV7-9 and TRBJ1-1; TCRdb names TRBD1, which stays unverified in the absence of DNA. The CDR3 spans 16 residues. Germline assignment: CDR1 SEHNR and CDR2 FQNEAQ (reference sequence). CDR3 sequence reads: CASSPWRGDTNTEAFF.

CDR3 sequence reads: CASYLGGDSGNTIYF. V is TRBV6-6 and J is TRBJ1-3; lacking DNA, the TRBD1 call made by TCRdb goes unchecked. This CDR3 region has 15 residues. Germline V lookup: CDR1 MNHNY, CDR2 SVGAGI (reference sequence).

The chain couples TRBV5-1 to TRBJ2-4. Per the germline V gene, CDR1 is SGHRS and CDR2 is YFSETQ. The CDR3 has 15 residues. CDR3 amino acids: CASSLQSLAKNIQYF.

V usage is TRBV2 and J usage is TRBJ2-1; TCRdb reports TRBD2, a call that lacks DNA to check it against. Germline CDR1 and CDR2: SNHLY and FYNNEI. The CDR3 consists of 15 residues. The CDR3 is CASTRAGTSYNEQFF.

The chain couples TRBV18 to TRBJ2-3; TCRdb's D call, TRBD2, is unchecked because there is no DNA. CDR1 is KGHSH and CDR2 is LQKENI in the germline V gene. The CDR3 spans 16 residues. The CDR3 spells CASSPRLAGATDTQYF.

V gene TRBV15 combines with J gene TRBJ1-5. This CDR3 comprises 14 residues. Germline V gene lookup returns CDR1 LNHNV and CDR2 YYDKDF (reference sequence). CDR3 protein: CATKNDLNNQPQHF.

The CDR3 region is CASSFGGTSGSNEQFF. The chain combines TRBV7-9 with TRBJ2-1; TCRdb's D call, TRBD2, is unchecked because there is no DNA. CDR1 is SEHNR, CDR2 FQNEAQ, per germline (reference sequence). CDR3 length: 16 amino acids.

The genes are TRBV28 and TRBJ2-3; the TCRdb D gene call, TRBD2, has no DNA to confirm it. The CDR3 runs to 18 residues. The germline V gene has CDR1 MDHEN and CDR2 SYDVKM. The CDR3 sequence is CASSLSGRARWSTDTQYF.

The chain joins TRBV3-1 to TRBJ2-5; TCRdb reports TRBD1, a call that lacks DNA to check it against. CDR3 size: 13 residues. Germline CDR1 is LGHDT and CDR2 is YNNKEL (reference sequence). The CDR3 reads CASSPPELGTQYF.

The chain couples TRBV12-3 or TRBV12-4 to TRBJ1-5; with no DNA, the TCRdb D assignment of TRBD1 cannot be verified. This CDR3 contains 16 residues. Here the CDR3 reads CASSRQGGVSNQPQHF.

V gene TRBV20-1 combines with J gene TRBJ2-3; the D call from TCRdb, TRBD1, cannot be confirmed without DNA. The germline CDR1 and CDR2 sequences are DFQATT and SNEGSKA (reference sequence). The CDR3 is made up of 15 amino acids. CDR3 sequence: CSAARTGGDTDTQYF.

This rearrangement joins TRBV7-9 to TRBJ2-7. This CDR3 comprises 14 residues. CDR1 and CDR2 (germline): SEHNR, FQNEAQ (reference sequence). CDR3 in amino acids: CASSLVLGWDEQYF.

The CDR3 protein is CATSARGGTEAFF. V and J are TRBV24-1 and TRBJ1-1; the TCRdb D gene call, TRBD1, has no DNA to confirm it. Germline values: CDR1 KGHDR, CDR2 SFDVKD. The length of the CDR3 is 13 residues.